The 3 T cell receptor beta chains in this list originate from one sample, sequenced in a study of blood T cell repertoires in COVID-19. TCRdb keeps only in-frame clones here, not all; method: immunoSEQ multiplex PCR. This table holds about 240,000 clones, just under 85% found once. The sample taken for sequencing was peripheral blood. Receptor source: an elderly woman with acute or convalescent COVID-19.

This clone was counted once. The rearrangement links TRBV27 to TRBJ2-7; D uncertain. The germline V and J ends were trimmed by 2 bases and 10 bases, with 15 bases remaining between them. CDR1 is MNHEY, CDR2 SMNVEV, per germline (reference sequence). The CDR3 contains 13 residues. Here the CDR3 reads CASSLTALNVQYF. CDR3 sequence (DNA): TGTGCCAGCAGTTTAACCGCGTTGAACGTTCAGTACTTC.

This chain uses TRBV4-1 with TRBJ1-2; 7 bases match TRBD1. The CDR3 spans 15 residues. Trimming took 4 bases from V and 6 from J; bases not matched to a gene: 11. CDR1 is MGHRA and CDR2 is YSYEKL in the germline V gene. CDR3 in amino acids: CASSRVDRDNDGYTF. CDR3 bases: TGCGCCAGCAGCCGAGTTGACAGGGATAATGATGGCTACACCTTC.

This clone was recorded a few times. The chain is built from TRBV7-6 and TRBJ1-4; D is undetermined. CDR3 length: 14 amino acids. The V end lost 3 bases, the J end lost 2 bases, and 7 bases lay between the germline ends. Per the germline V gene, CDR1 is SGHVS and CDR2 is FNYEAQ. This CDR3 is CASSFERTNEKLFF. CDR3 DNA sequence: TGTGCCAGCAGCTTCGAGCGTACTAATGAAAAACTGTTTTTT.